The 26 T cell receptor beta chains given below trace back to one sample, sequenced in a study of neurological immune-mediated disorders. MiXCR, applied by TCRdb to the 5' RACE reads, yields one record per CDR3 protein. This table holds about 58,000 distinct CDR3 sequences, about 3.4% found once. Sequenced material: PBMCs. The receptors stem from a woman aged 55-70 years with multiple sclerosis.

This clonotype was observed many times. The genes are TRBV7-9 and TRBJ2-3; 7 bases align to TRBD2. The CDR3 is 15 amino acids. Germline CDR1 and CDR2: SEHNR and FQNEAQ (reference sequence). The V and J ends lost 2 bases and 0 bases, in that order; junction bases with no gene match: 2. The DNA for the CDR3 is TGTGCCAGCAGCTTAAGGGACTACAGCACAGATACGCAGTATTTT. This translates into CASSLRDYSTDTQYF.

The table lists this clonotype with many counts. The chain recombines TRBV12-3 or TRBV12-4 with TRBJ2-1, with D perhaps assigned TRBD1 or TRBD2 (5 bases each). The CDR3 runs to 13 residues. V lost 5 bases and J lost 5, with 10 bases in between. The DNA of the CDR3 is TGTGCCAGCAGTACTCGGGGCGACAATGAGCAGTTCTTC. Amino acids: CASSTRGDNEQFF.

This clonotype occurred many times. The rearrangement uses TRBV6-2 or TRBV6-3 and TRBJ2-7, with 8 positions matching TRBD2. The CDR3 loop spans 14 amino acids. The germline V gene encodes CDR1 MNHEY and CDR2 SVGEGT. V lost 4 bases, J lost 2 bases, and 4 bases stayed unmatched. CDR3 region: CASSLLAGTYEQYF. CDR3 DNA: TGTGCCAGCAGTTTGTTAGCGGGGACCTACGAGCAGTACTTC.

Many counts were recorded for this clonotype. The J gene is TRBJ1-3, the V gene TRBV5-1, with 8 bases lining up with TRBD1. The CDR3 loop spans 17 amino acids. V lost 0 bases, J lost 0 bases, and 5 bases stayed unmatched. Germline V gene lookup returns CDR1 SGHRS and CDR2 YFSETQ. The CDR3 DNA reads as TGCGCCAGCAGCTTGGGGACAGGGTATATCTCTGGAAACACCATATATTTT. Translation gives CASSLGTGYISGNTIYF.

At least ten counts were recorded for this clonotype. The chain uses TRBV5-1 and TRBJ2-3, with TRBD1 matching over 8 bases. Trimming at V came to 4 bases and at J to 3 bases, leaving 7 bases not matched to a gene. The CDR3 sequence is 15 residues long. Germline V CDR1 and CDR2: SGHRS, YFSETQ. CDR3 sequence: CASSPGQGWTDTQYF. DNA of the CDR3: TGCGCCAGCAGCCCTGGACAGGGTTGGACAGATACGCAGTATTTT.

Many counts were recorded for this clonotype. The V call is TRBV20-1, the J call TRBJ2-5; D is unclear. The CDR3 has 12 residues. The germline V gene encodes CDR1 DFQATT and CDR2 SNEGSKA (reference sequence). V gave up 5 bases and J gave up 4 bases, with 11 bases separating them. CDR3 protein: CSAPAPGETQYF. Written as DNA, the CDR3 is TGCAGTGCTCCCGCCCCCGGAGAGACCCAGTACTTC.

This clonotype has at least ten counts. The chain couples TRBV3-1 to TRBJ1-5, with D unresolved. V was pared by 2 bases and J by 7 bases, with 9 bases between. The CDR3 covers 13 residues. Germline CDR1 LGHDT, CDR2 YNNKEL (reference sequence). This chain's CDR3 is CASSQSGRQPQHF. CDR3 in DNA: TGTGCCAGCAGCCAAAGTGGGAGACAGCCCCAGCATTTT.

This clonotype was picked up many times. The chain recombines TRBV5-6 with TRBJ1-2; D uncertain. In germline, CDR1 is SGHDT, CDR2 YYEEEE. V was pared by 2 bases and J by 0 bases, with 14 bases between. CDR3 length: 16 amino acids. The CDR3 spells CASSFYGQRANYGYTF. CDR3 coding DNA: TGTGCCAGCAGCTTTTACGGGCAACGAGCTAACTATGGCTACACCTTC.

This clonotype was seen ten or more times. The chain combines TRBV5-1 with TRBJ1-1; weak D call: TRBD1 (5 bases). Germline V CDR1 and CDR2: SGHRS, YFSETQ. V shed 3 bases and J shed 10 bases, with 13 bases lying between them. The CDR3 consists of 12 residues. For the CDR3, the DNA is TGCGCCAGCAGCTGGGGCGACGGGCCAGCTTTCTTT. Amino acids: CASSWGDGPAFF.

Many counts were recorded for this clonotype. This chain links TRBV10-3 with TRBJ1-4; D might be TRBD1 (5 bases). The CDR3 totals 13 residues. The germline gives CDR1 ENHRY, CDR2 SYGVKD. V was trimmed by 10 bases and J by 5 bases, leaving 14 bases between them. The chain's CDR3 is CATQTGVNEKLFF. DNA for the CDR3: TGTGCCACCCAGACGGGGGTAAATGAAAAACTGTTTTTT.

This clonotype was found many times. V is TRBV2 and J is TRBJ2-3; TRBD2 agrees at 9 bases. Germline V gene data show CDR1 as SNHLY and CDR2 as FYNNEI. J lost 0 bases, V lost 5 bases, and 3 bases had no gene match. This CDR3 has 15 amino acids. CDR3 region: CASSQTSGSTDTQYF. The CDR3 coding sequence is TGTGCCAGCAGTCAGACTAGCGGTAGCACAGATACGCAGTATTTT.

This clonotype was picked up many times. The conserved closing phenylalanine or tryptophan is absent in this CDR3, likely reflecting a read error. The V call is TRBV20-1, the J call TRBJ2-1; D might be TRBD2 (6 bases). V lost 4 bases, J lost 0 bases, and 13 bases lay in between. The CDR3 sequence is 15 residues long. CDR1 DFQATT and CDR2 SNEGSKA come from the germline V gene (reference sequence). The DNA of the CDR3 is TGCAGTGCTAACGCGGGGAGGAGCTCCTACAATGAGCAGTTCAAC. Its protein is CSANAGRSSYNEQFN.

This clonotype showed up many times. The rearrangement links TRBV28 to TRBJ2-2; 8 bases map to TRBD1. Germline CDR1 is MDHEN and CDR2 is SYDVKM. The CDR3 runs to 16 residues. With V trimmed by 5 bases and J by 4 bases, 9 bases remained unmatched. The CDR3 DNA is TGTGCCAGCAGTACCAGGGACAGGACCCGCACCGGGGAGCTGTTTTTT. Translated, it gives CASSTRDRTRTGELFF.

Ten or more counts support this clonotype. The V call is TRBV20-1, the J call TRBJ2-3; perhaps TRBD2 as D (6 bases). The V end lost 0 bases, the J end lost 3 bases, and 10 bases lay between the germline ends. Germline CDR1 is DFQATT and CDR2 is SNEGSKA (reference sequence). The CDR3 has 14 residues. This CDR3 reads CSARDRLATDTQYF. The CDR3 nucleotides are TGCAGTGCTAGAGATAGGCTAGCGACAGATACGCAGTATTTT.

At least ten counts were recorded for this clonotype. The J gene is TRBJ1-1, the V gene TRBV2; unclear D gene. There are 14 residues in the CDR3. CDR1 SNHLY and CDR2 FYNNEI come from the germline V gene. V lost 3 bases and J lost 7, with 15 bases in between. CDR3 nucleotides: TGTGCCAGCAGTGACCAGATCGGGCCAGTTGAAGCTTTCTTT. The encoded protein is CASSDQIGPVEAFF.

The CDR3 here is CASSEGARKTDTQYF. CDR3 in DNA: TGTGCCAGCAGTGAAGGTGCCCGGAAGACAGATACGCAGTATTTT. The gene calls are TRBV6-1 and TRBJ2-3; D gene unclear. V was shortened by 1 base and J by 3 bases, with 11 bases between the two germline ends. The CDR3 is 15 amino acids. Germline values: CDR1 MNHNS, CDR2 SASEGT.

This clonotype was observed at least ten times. This chain links TRBV3-1 with TRBJ2-5, with D tentatively TRBD1 (6 bases). Germline V CDR1 and CDR2: LGHDT, YNNKEL (reference sequence). Trimming stripped 0 bases from V and 4 bases from J, with 15 bases between. CDR3 length equals 16 residues. The CDR3 DNA is TGTGCCAGCAGCCAAGATCTGGGGGCAGGTGGAGAGACCCAGTACTTC. It yields the protein CASSQDLGAGGETQYF.

This clonotype was observed many times. The chain couples TRBV5-1 to TRBJ2-7; tentative D call: TRBD2 (7 bases). Germline CDR1 and CDR2: SGHRS and YFSETQ. The V end lost 0 bases, the J end lost 13 bases, and 23 bases lay between the germline ends. The CDR3 extends over 15 amino acids. Here the CDR3 reads CASSLGPGTPRGGYF. CDR3 coding DNA: TGCGCCAGCAGCTTGGGGCCCGGGACTCCCCGCGGGGGCTACTTC.

This clonotype came up many times. The V and J genes are TRBV20-1 and TRBJ1-1; D remains ambiguous. Per the germline V gene, CDR1 is DFQATT and CDR2 is SNEGSKA (reference sequence). Trimming shortened V by 3 bases and J by 4 bases, and 15 bases separated the two germline ends. This CDR3 region has 14 residues. CDR3 loop: CSARGVGGSTEAFF. The CDR3 DNA sequence: TGCAGTGCTAGGGGAGTGGGTGGGAGCACTGAAGCTTTCTTT.

This clonotype was detected only a few times. The chain carries TRBV20-1 and TRBJ2-1; D may be TRBD2 (5 bases). Trimming took off 1 base at V and 4 bases at J, with 17 bases between the two ends. Germline lookup yields CDR1 DFQATT and CDR2 SNEGSKA (reference sequence). There are 16 residues in the CDR3. The CDR3 region is CSARGEHDIFYNEQFF. The CDR3 DNA is TGCAGTGCTAGAGGGGAGCACGACATATTTTACAATGAGCAGTTCTTC.

This clonotype was recorded at least ten times. The chain is built from TRBV20-1 and TRBJ1-2; perhaps TRBD1 as D (5 bases). The V and J ends lost 0 bases and 2 bases respectively, with 13 bases between them. The CDR3 has 15 amino acids. Germline V gives CDR1 DFQATT, CDR2 SNEGSKA (reference sequence). CDR3 sequence (DNA): TGCAGTGCTAGAGAAAGGGGAGGGGAAAACTATGGCTACACCTTC. Translating it yields CSARERGGENYGYTF.

This clonotype has at least ten counts. The rearrangement joins TRBV28 to TRBJ2-1; D is tentatively TRBD1 or TRBD2 (5 bases each). Trimming took off 3 bases at V and 0 bases at J, with 9 bases between the two ends. Per the germline V gene, CDR1 is MDHEN and CDR2 is SYDVKM. The CDR3 loop spans 15 amino acids. CDR3 in DNA: TGTGCCAGCAGTTTTAAGGGGAGCTCCTACAATGAGCAGTTCTTC. It yields the protein CASSFKGSSYNEQFF.

This clonotype was counted at least ten times. The chain links TRBV5-6 to TRBJ1-2; unclear D gene. The V gene lost 5 bases and the J gene lost 7 bases, with 18 bases spanning the gap. The CDR3 is made up of 14 amino acids. CDR1 and CDR2 from the germline V gene are SGHDT and YYEEEE. The CDR3 sequence is CASSFPSGSRGYTF. CDR3 nucleotides: TGTGCCAGCAGTTTTCCATCCGGGAGTCGTGGCTACACCTTC.

This clonotype was detected ten times or more. V usage is TRBV24-1 and J usage is TRBJ2-2; D may match TRBD1 or TRBD2 (5 bases each). Trimming removed 5 bases at V and 4 bases at J, with 19 bases between. The CDR3 consists of 17 residues. Germline V gene data show CDR1 as KGHDR and CDR2 as SFDVKD. The DNA for the CDR3 is TGTGCCACCAGTGCCGTGAGTGGCGTTGGGGGCACCGGGGAGCTGTTTTTT. Translated, it gives CATSAVSGVGGTGELFF.

This clonotype was detected many times. This chain connects TRBV7-8 to TRBJ2-7; possible D gene TRBD1, 5 bases. Germline CDR1 SGHVS, CDR2 FQNEAQ. The V gene lost 0 bases and the J gene lost 3 bases, with 6 bases spanning the gap. This CDR3 contains 13 residues. Written as DNA, the CDR3 is TGTGCCAGCAGCTTAGCACAGGACTACGAGCAGTACTTC. Translating it yields CASSLAQDYEQYF.

This clonotype was recorded many times. J is TRBJ2-3 and V is TRBV5-1; 9 bases align to TRBD1. Germline assignment: CDR1 SGHRS and CDR2 YFSETQ. The CDR3 runs to 14 residues. V lost 8 bases to trimming and J lost 4 bases; unmatched junction nucleotides: 8. The CDR3 bases are TGCGCCAGTACAGGGGGCGTAAAAGCAGATACGCAGTATTTT. It is translated as CASTGGVKADTQYF.